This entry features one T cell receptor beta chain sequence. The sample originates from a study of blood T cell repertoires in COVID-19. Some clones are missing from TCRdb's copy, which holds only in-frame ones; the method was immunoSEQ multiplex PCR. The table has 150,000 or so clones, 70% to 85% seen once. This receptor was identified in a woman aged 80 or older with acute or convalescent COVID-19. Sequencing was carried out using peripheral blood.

CDR3 DNA: TGCGCCAGCAGAAAGACAGGGTCGAAGGGTGAAAAACTGTTTTTT. This sequence encodes CASRKTGSKGEKLFF. The V gene is TRBV4-1, the J gene TRBJ1-4; the match to TRBD1 covers 7 bases. This CDR3 is built from 15 residues. Trimming cost V 6 bases and J 7 bases; bases outside gene matches: 11. CDR1 MGHRA and CDR2 YSYEKL come from the germline V gene.